The 8 T cell receptor beta chains reported below all come from one sample, sequenced in a study of identical twins' blood T cells. Using its own MiXCR run on the 5' RACE reads, TCRdb lists one record per CDR3 protein. The sample yields fewer than 450,000 distinct CDR3 sequences, over 25% seen once. Input material: PBMCs. The source of these receptors is a woman aged 18-50 years in good health.

The gene calls are TRBV7-9 and TRBJ1-1, with D maybe TRBD1 (5 bases). V gave up 1 base and J gave up 4 bases, with 13 bases separating them. Germline assignment: CDR1 SEHNR and CDR2 FQNEAQ (reference sequence). The CDR3 totals 15 residues. CDR3 residues: CASSLGEGLRTEAFF. The CDR3 region has the DNA TGTGCCAGCAGCTTAGGGGAGGGGTTGCGCACTGAAGCTTTCTTT.

A word on this clonotype: With a much larger clone just one base away, this may be a read error. The chain carries TRBV11-1 and TRBJ2-3; D gene uncertain. The germline V gene encodes CDR1 SGHAT and CDR2 FQDESV (reference sequence). The CDR3 is 16 amino acids. CDR3 in amino acids: CAGSLWTAFSTDTQYF. In nucleotides, the CDR3 is TGTGCCGGCAGCCTGTGGACGGCCTTTAGCACAGATACGCAGTATTTT.

The chain combines TRBV20-1 with TRBJ1-1; no definite D call. Germline V lookup: CDR1 DFQATT, CDR2 SNEGSKA (reference sequence). Trimming stripped 0 bases from V and 5 bases from J, with 10 bases between. The CDR3 loop spans 13 amino acids. The CDR3 DNA is TGCAGTGCTAGAGATCGCAGAGTTACTGAAGCTTTCTTT. It specifies CSARDRRVTEAFF.

The V gene is TRBV5-1, the J gene TRBJ2-3; the D gene is possibly TRBD2 (5 bases). V lost 1 base and J lost 4, with 7 bases in between. The CDR3 spans 13 residues. Germline CDR1 and CDR2: SGHRS and YFSETQ. CDR3: CASSLYGADTQYF. In DNA, the CDR3 is TGCGCCAGCAGCTTGTACGGGGCAGATACGCAGTATTTT. The full variable domain, its missing parts supplied by reference TRBV5-1 and TRBJ2-3, is KAGVTQTPRYLIKTRGQQVTLSCSPISGHRSVSWYQQTPGQGLQFLFEYFSETQRNKGNFPGRFSGRQFSNSRSEMNVSTLELGDSALYLCASSLYGADTQYFGPGTRLTVL.

The chain couples TRBV3-1 to TRBJ1-2; D is unresolved. The CDR3 contains 13 residues. Deletions cut 2 bases from V and 3 bases from J, with 7 bases between. Germline lookup yields CDR1 LGHDT and CDR2 YNNKEL (reference sequence). CDR3 bases: TGTGCCAGCAGCCAAATCTCAGACTATGGCTACACCTTC. Translation: CASSQISDYGYTF.

There are many counts of this clonotype. The chain carries TRBV20-1 and TRBJ2-2; 9 bases line up with TRBD1. Germline V lookup: CDR1 DFQATT, CDR2 SNEGSKA (reference sequence). After removal of 3 bases from V and 4 bases from J, the junction contained 0 bases not matched to a gene. The CDR3 length is 13 residues. The CDR3: CSARDRGTGELFF. The DNA for the CDR3 is TGCAGTGCTAGGGACAGGGGCACCGGGGAGCTGTTTTTT.

The chain couples TRBV7-2 to TRBJ2-1; TRBD2 aligns across 8 bases. This CDR3 comprises 13 residues. V gave up 8 bases and J gave up 4 bases; unmatched junction bases: 4. CDR1 is SGHTA, CDR2 FQGNSA, per germline. CDR3 protein: CASGKRGYNEQFF. For the CDR3, the DNA is TGTGCCAGCGGTAAGCGGGGGTACAATGAGCAGTTCTTC.

This clonotype was detected only a few times. The CDR3 sequence is CASSPKDRVEGNTIYF. CDR3 bases: TGTGCCAGCTCACCTAAGGACAGGGTGGAAGGAAACACCATATATTTT. V gene TRBV18 combines with J gene TRBJ1-3; 8 nucleotides agree with TRBD1. Germline CDR1 reads KGHSH; CDR2 reads LQKENI. The CDR3 runs to 16 residues. V shed 3 bases and J 4 bases; nucleotides not matched to a gene: 8. Complete variable domain (other parts from reference TRBV18 and TRBJ1-3): NAGVMQNPRHLVRRRGQEARLRCSPMKGHSHVYWYRQLPEEGLKFMVYLQKENIIDESGMPKERFSAEFPKEGPSILRIQQVVRGDSAAYFCASSPKDRVEGNTIYFGEGSWLTVV.